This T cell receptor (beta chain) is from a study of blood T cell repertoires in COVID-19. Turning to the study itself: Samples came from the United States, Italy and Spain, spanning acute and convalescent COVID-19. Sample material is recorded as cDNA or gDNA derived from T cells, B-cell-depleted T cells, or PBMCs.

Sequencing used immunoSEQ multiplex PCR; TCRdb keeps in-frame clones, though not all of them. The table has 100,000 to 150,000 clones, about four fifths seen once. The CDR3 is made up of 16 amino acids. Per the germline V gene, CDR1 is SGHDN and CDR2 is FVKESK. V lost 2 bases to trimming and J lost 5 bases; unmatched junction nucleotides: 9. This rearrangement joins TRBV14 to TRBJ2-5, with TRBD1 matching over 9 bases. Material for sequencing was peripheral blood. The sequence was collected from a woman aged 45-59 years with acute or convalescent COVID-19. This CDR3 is CASSQLTGTGYETQYF. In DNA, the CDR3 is TGTGCCAGCAGCCAATTGACGGGGACAGGGTACGAGACCCAGTACTTC.